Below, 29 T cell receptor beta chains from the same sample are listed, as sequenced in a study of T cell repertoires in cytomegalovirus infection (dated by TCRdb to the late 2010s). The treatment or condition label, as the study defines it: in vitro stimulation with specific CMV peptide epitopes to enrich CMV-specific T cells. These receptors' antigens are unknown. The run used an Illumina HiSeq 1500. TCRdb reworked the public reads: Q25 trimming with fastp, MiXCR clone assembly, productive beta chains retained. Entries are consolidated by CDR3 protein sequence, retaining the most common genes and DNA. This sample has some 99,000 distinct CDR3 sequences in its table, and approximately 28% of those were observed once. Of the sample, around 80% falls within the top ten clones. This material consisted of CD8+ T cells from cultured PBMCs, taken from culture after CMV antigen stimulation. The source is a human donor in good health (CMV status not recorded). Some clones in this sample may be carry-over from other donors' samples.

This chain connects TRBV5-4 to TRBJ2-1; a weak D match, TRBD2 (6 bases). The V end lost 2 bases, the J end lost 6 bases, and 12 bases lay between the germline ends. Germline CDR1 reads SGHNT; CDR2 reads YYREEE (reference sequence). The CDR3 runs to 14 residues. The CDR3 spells CASSFSGWGNEQFF. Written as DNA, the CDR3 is TGTGCCAGCAGCTTCAGCGGGTGGGGCAATGAGCAGTTCTTC.

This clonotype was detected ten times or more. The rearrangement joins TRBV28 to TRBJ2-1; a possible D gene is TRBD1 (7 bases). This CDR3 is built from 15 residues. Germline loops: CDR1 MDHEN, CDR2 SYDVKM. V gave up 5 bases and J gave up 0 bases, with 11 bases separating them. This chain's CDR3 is CASSPGDSSYNEQFF. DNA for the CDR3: TGTGCCAGCAGTCCGGGGGACAGCTCCTACAATGAGCAGTTCTTC. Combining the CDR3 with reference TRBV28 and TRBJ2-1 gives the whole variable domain DVKVTQSSRYLVKRTGEKVFLECVQDMDHENMFWYRQDPGLGLRLIYFSYDVKMKEKGDIPEGYSVSREKKERFSLILESASTNQTSMYLCASSPGDSSYNEQFFGPGTRLTVL.

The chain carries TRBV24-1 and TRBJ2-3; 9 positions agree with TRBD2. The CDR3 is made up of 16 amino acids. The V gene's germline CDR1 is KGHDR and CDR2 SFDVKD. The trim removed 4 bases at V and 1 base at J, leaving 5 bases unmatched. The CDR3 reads CATSDPRTSGTDTQYF. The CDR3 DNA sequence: TGTGCCACCAGTGACCCAAGGACTAGCGGCACAGATACGCAGTATTTT.

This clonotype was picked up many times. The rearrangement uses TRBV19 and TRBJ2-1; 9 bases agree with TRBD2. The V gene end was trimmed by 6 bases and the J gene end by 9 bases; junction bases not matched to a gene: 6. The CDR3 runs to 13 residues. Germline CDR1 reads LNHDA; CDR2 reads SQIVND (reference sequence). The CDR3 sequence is CASRAGGPGEQFF. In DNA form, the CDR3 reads TGTGCCAGTAGGGCGGGGGGGCCCGGTGAGCAGTTCTTC.

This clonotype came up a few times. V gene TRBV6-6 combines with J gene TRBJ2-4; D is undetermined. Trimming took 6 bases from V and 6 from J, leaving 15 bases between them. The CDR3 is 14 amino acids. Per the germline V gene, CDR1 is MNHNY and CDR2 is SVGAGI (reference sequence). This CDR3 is CASSPTASLNIQYF. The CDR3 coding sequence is TGTGCCAGCAGCCCCACCGCCAGCTTAAACATTCAGTACTTC.

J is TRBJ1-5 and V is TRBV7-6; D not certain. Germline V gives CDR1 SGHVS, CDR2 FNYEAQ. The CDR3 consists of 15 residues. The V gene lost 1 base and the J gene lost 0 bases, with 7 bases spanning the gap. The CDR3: CASSLDSYSNQPQHF. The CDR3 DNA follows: TGTGCCAGCAGCTTAGACAGTTATAGCAATCAGCCCCAGCATTTT. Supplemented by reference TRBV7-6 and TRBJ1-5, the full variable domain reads GAGVSQSPRYKVTKRGQDVALRCDPISGHVSLYWYRQALGQGPEFLTYFNYEAQQDKSGLPNDRFSAERPEGSISTLTIQRTEQRDSAMYRCASSLDSYSNQPQHFGDGTRLSIL.

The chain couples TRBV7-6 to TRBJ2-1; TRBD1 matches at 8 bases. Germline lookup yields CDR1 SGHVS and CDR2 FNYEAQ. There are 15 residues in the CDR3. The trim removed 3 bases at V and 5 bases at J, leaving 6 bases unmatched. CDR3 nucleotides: TGTGCCAGCAGCTTCGGAGGGGGACAGGACAATGAGCAGTTCTTC. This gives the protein CASSFGGGQDNEQFF. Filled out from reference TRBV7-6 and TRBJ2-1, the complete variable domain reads GAGVSQSPRYKVTKRGQDVALRCDPISGHVSLYWYRQALGQGPEFLTYFNYEAQQDKSGLPNDRFSAERPEGSISTLTIQRTEQRDSAMYRCASSFGGGQDNEQFFGPGTRLTVL.

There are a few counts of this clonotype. The CDR3 nucleotides are TGTGCCAGCAGGCCCGGTGGGGGAGGCTCCTACGAGCAGTACTTC. The encoded protein is CASRPGGGGSYEQYF. The chain couples TRBV12-3 or TRBV12-4 to TRBJ2-7, with D possibly TRBD2 on 6 matching bases. V gave up 6 bases and J gave up 0 bases, with 15 bases separating them. This CDR3 is 15 amino acids long.

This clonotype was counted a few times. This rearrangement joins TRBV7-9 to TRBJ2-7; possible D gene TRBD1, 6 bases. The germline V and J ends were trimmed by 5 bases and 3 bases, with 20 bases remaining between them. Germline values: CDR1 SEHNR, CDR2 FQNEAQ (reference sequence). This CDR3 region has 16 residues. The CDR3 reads CASSTLDRSGDYEQYF. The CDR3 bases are TGTGCCAGCAGCACCCTCGACAGGTCCGGGGACTACGAGCAGTACTTC.

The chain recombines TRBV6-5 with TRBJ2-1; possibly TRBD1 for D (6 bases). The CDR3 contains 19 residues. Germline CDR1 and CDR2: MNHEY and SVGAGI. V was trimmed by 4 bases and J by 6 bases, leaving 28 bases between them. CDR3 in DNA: TGTGCCAGCAGTTCACGTATCCTTTCCGGGACAAAGTCGGGCAATGAGCAGTTCTTC. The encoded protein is CASSSRILSGTKSGNEQFF.

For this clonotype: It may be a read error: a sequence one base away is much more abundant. CDR3 nucleotide sequence: TGTGCCAGCAGCTATGGCTCTGGAAACACCATATATTTT. Encoded protein: CASSYGSGNTIYF. The chain carries TRBV5-4 and TRBJ1-3, with D hard to call. CDR3 size: 13 residues. V was trimmed by 3 bases and J by 0 bases, leaving 4 bases between them. From germline, CDR1 is SGHNT and CDR2 YYREEE (reference sequence).

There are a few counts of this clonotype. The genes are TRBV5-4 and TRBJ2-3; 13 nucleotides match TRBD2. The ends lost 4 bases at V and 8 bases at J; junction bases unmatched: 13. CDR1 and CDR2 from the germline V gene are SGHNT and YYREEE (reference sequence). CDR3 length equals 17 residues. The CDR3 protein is CASSAFELAGGRGTQYF. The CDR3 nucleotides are TGTGCCAGCAGCGCGTTTGAACTAGCGGGGGGGCGGGGTACGCAGTATTTT.

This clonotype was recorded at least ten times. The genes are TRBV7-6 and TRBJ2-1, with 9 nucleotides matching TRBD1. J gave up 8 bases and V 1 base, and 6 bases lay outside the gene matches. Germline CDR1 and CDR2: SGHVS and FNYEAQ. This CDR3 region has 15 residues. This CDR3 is CASSLEGQGLDEQFF. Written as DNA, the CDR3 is TGTGCCAGCAGCTTAGAGGGACAGGGTCTCGATGAGCAGTTCTTC.

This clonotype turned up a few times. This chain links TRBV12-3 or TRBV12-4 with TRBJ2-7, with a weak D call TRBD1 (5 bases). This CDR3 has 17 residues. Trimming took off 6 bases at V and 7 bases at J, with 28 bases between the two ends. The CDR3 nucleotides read TGTGCCAGCAGCCCCAGTGGGGATGAAGGGGTGTTTGGTGAGCAGTACTTC. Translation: CASSPSGDEGVFGEQYF.

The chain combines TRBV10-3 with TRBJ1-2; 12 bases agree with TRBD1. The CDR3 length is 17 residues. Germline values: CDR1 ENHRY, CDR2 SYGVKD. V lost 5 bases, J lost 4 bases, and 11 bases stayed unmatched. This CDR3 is CAISSPGQGALGYGYTF. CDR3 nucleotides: TGTGCCATCAGTTCACCGGGACAGGGGGCGCTCGGCTATGGCTACACCTTC.

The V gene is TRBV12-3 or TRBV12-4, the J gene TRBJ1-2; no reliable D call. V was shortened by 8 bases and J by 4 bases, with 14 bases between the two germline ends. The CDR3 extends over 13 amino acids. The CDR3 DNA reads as TGTGCCAGCTCCGAATGGGCGCCCTATGGCTACACCTTC. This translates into CASSEWAPYGYTF.

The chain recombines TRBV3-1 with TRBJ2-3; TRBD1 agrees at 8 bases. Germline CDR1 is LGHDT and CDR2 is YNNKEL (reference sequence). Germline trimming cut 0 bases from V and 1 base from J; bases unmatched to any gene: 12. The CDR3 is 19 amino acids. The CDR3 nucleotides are TGTGCCAGCAGCCAAGATTGGAGGGACAGGCAAGATCGCACAGATACGCAGTATTTT. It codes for CASSQDWRDRQDRTDTQYF.

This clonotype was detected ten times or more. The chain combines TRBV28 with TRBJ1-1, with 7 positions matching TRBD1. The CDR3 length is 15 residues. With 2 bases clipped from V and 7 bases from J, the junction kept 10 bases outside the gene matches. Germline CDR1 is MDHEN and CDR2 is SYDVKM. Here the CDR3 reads CASSLEAGGDGEAFF. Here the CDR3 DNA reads TGTGCCAGCAGTTTAGAGGCAGGGGGTGACGGTGAAGCTTTCTTT.

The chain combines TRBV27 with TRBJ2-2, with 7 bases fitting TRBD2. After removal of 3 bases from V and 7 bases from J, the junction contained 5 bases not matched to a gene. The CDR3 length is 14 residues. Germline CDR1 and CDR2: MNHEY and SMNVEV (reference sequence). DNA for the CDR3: TGTGCCAGCAGTTTCGGGACTAATGTCGGGGAGCTGTTTTTT. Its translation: CASSFGTNVGELFF.

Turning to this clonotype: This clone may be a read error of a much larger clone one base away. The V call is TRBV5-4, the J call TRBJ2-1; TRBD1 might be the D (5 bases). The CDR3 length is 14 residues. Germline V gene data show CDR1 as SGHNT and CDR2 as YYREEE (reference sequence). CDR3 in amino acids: CTSRSATADNEQFF. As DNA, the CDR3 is TGTACCAGCAGGTCAGCGACAGCCGACAATGAGCAGTTCTTC.

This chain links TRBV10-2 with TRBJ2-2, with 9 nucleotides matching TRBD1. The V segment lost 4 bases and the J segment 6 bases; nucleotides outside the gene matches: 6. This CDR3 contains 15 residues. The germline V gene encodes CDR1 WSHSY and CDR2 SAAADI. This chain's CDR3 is CASSAWTGDSGELFF. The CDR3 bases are TGCGCCAGCAGTGCCTGGACAGGGGATTCCGGGGAGCTGTTTTTT.

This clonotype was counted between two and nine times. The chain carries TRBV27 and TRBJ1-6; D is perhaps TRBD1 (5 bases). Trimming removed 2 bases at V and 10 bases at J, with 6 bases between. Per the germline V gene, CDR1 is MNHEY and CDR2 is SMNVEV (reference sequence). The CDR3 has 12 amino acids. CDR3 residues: CASSLGGSPLHF. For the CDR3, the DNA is TGTGCCAGCAGTTTAGGGGGATCACCCCTCCACTTT.

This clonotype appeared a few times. The chain's CDR3 is CASQGLGYEQYF. The DNA of the CDR3 is TGTGCCAGTCAGGGCTTAGGCTACGAGCAGTACTTC. V usage is TRBV7-8 and J usage is TRBJ2-7; possible D gene TRBD1, 5 bases. V lost 9 bases to trimming and J lost 3 bases, with 12 bases between them. The V gene's germline CDR1 is SGHVS and CDR2 FQNEAQ. The CDR3 is made up of 12 amino acids.

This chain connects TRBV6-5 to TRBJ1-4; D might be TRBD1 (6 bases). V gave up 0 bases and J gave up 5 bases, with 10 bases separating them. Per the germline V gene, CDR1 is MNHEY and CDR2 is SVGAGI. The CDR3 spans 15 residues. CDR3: CASSYSEGGNEKLFF. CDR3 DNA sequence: TGTGCCAGCAGTTACTCGGAGGGGGGCAATGAAAAACTGTTTTTT.

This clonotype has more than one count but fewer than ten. CDR3 coding DNA: TGTGCCAGCTCCCCCGGGCAGATTAGCAATCAGCCCCAGCATTTT. Translating it yields CASSPGQISNQPQHF. The genes are TRBV18 and TRBJ1-5; D gene ambiguous. The length of the CDR3 is 15 residues. The germline V and J ends were trimmed by 6 bases and 0 bases, with 12 bases remaining between them. The germline V gene has CDR1 KGHSH and CDR2 LQKENI.

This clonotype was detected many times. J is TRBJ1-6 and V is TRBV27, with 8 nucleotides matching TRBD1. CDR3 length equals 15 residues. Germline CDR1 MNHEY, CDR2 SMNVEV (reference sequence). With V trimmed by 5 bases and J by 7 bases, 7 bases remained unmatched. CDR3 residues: CASSLAGGGNSPLHF. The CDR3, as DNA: TGTGCCAGCAGTCTTGCAGGGGGCGGAAATTCACCCCTCCACTTT.

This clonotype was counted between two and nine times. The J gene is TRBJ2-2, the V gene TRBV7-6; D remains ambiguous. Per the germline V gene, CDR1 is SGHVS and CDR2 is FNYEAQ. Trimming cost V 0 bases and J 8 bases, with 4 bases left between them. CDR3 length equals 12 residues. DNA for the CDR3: TGTGCCAGCAGCTTAGCGCTAGGGGAGCTGTTTTTT. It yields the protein CASSLALGELFF.

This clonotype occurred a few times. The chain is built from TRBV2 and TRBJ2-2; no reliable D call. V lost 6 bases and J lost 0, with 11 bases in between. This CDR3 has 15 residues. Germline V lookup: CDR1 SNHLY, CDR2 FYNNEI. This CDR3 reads CASRGVPANTGELFF. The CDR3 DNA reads TGTGCCAGCAGAGGAGTCCCTGCGAACACCGGGGAGCTGTTTTTT. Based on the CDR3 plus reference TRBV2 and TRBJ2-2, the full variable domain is EPEVTQTPSHQVTQMGQEVILRCVPISNHLYFYWYRQILGQKVEFLVSFYNNEISEKSEIFDDQFSVERPDGSNFTLKIRSTKLEDSAMYFCASRGVPANTGELFFGEGSRLTVL.

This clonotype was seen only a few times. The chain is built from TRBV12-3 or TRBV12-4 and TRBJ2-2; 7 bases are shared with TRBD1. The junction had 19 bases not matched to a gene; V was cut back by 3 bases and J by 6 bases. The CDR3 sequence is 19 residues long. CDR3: CASSFGDRVPRFGPGELFF. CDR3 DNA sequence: TGTGCCAGCAGTTTCGGCGACAGGGTCCCCCGGTTTGGGCCCGGGGAGCTGTTTTTT.